This is a list of T cell receptor beta chains from one sample in a study of a mutant IDH1 vaccine in newly diagnosed glioma. Their antigens are not known. TCRdb keeps only in-frame clones here, not all; method: immunoSEQ multiplex PCR. The sample consists of 30,000 to 40,000 clones, about four fifths of them appearing once. This specimen was PBMCs, taken from a glioma patient whose treatment included an IDH1 peptide vaccine. These TCRs come from a man younger than 45 with glioma. CDR3s include the opening cysteine and the closing phenylalanine or tryptophan. The D gene is left open where the match is weak. Clone size appears in some rows only: once, few, many, or a class for an expanded clone.

D: .
size: once
V: TRBV7-3
length: 15
J: TRBJ2-7
DNA: TGTGCCAGCAGCTTAAAGGGGGGAGGGGGCGCGGAGCAGTACTTC
CDR3: CASSLKGGGGAEQYF

D: .
size: once
V: TRBV28
length: 13
J: TRBJ1-2
DNA: TGTGCCACCGGAGGGTCCTATGAATATGGCTACACCTTC
CDR3: CATGGSYEYGYTF

D: .
size: .
V: TRBV4-3
length: 14
J: TRBJ2-7
DNA: TGCGCCAGCAGCCGAGACTACAGCTCCTACGAGCAGTACTTC
CDR3: CASSRDYSSYEQYF

D: .
size: .
V: TRBV2
length: 13
J: TRBJ2-1
DNA: TGTGCCGGACTGGTGGCGGGTGTTCCTGAGCAGTTCTTC
CDR3: CAGLVAGVPEQFF

D: TRBD1
size: few
V: TRBV19
length: 15
J: TRBJ1-5
DNA: TGTGCCAGTAGTGGGACAGGAGCAAACAATCAGCCCCAGCATTTT
CDR3: CASSGTGANNQPQHF

D: .
size: .
V: TRBV7-9
length: 16
J: TRBJ2-7
DNA: TGTGCCAGCACCCCCGGTCCGGGCCAGGGGAGCAACGAGCAGTACTTC
CDR3: CASTPGPGQGSNEQYF

D: .
size: .
V: TRBV7-9
length: 16
J: TRBJ1-4
DNA: TGTGCCAGCAGCTCCGAAGATTCATCAGGGGATGAAAAACTGTTTTTT
CDR3: CASSSEDSSGDEKLFF

D: TRBD2
size: .
V: TRBV2
length: 14
J: TRBJ2-1
DNA: TGTGCCAGCAGCGGGACTAGCTTCATGAATGAGCAGTTCTTC
CDR3: CASSGTSFMNEQFF

D: .
size: .
V: TRBV29-1
length: 10
J: TRBJ2-3
DNA: TGCAACGCCGGGGAGGATACGCAGTATTTT
CDR3: CNAGEDTQYF

D: TRBD2
size: .
V: TRBV19
length: 14
J: TRBJ2-4
DNA: TGTGCCAGTAGTGTAGCGGGGGTGGGAAACATTCAGTACTTC
CDR3: CASSVAGVGNIQYF

D: TRBD2
size: once
V: TRBV7-9
length: 17
J: TRBJ2-7
DNA: TGTGCCAGCAGCTGGATCGTCGGGGCGGGAGTGAACTACGAGCAGTACTTC
CDR3: CASSWIVGAGVNYEQYF

D: TRBD2
size: once
V: TRBV29-1
length: 15
J: TRBJ2-3
DNA: TGCAGCGTTGCTACGGGGCTAGCGGGGGGAGATACGCAGTATTTT
CDR3: CSVATGLAGGDTQYF

D: .
size: few
V: TRBV4-2
length: 15
J: TRBJ1-1
DNA: TGTGCCAGCAGCCAGAACATCAGGGTTGAGACTGAAGCTTTCTTT
CDR3: CASSQNIRVETEAFF

D: .
size: .
V: TRBV7-2
length: 15
J: TRBJ2-1
DNA: TGTGCCAGCAGCGGTGGGGCCGGGCTCTACAATGAGCAGTTCTTC
CDR3: CASSGGAGLYNEQFF

D: .
size: .
V: TRBV10-3
length: 14
J: TRBJ1-1
DNA: TGTGCCATCACAGGCAGGGCAAGGGCCACTGAAGCTTTCTTT
CDR3: CAITGRARATEAFF

D: .
size: .
V: TRBV5-1
length: 16
J: TRBJ2-2
DNA: TGCGCCAGCAGCTTGGCCAGCCAGGGGAACACCGGGGAGCTGTTTTTT
CDR3: CASSLASQGNTGELFF

D: .
size: few
V: TRBV27
length: 13
J: TRBJ1-5
DNA: TGTGCCAGCAGCCCCCGGCGCAATCAGCCCCAGCATTTT
CDR3: CASSPRRNQPQHF

D: .
size: .
V: TRBV27
length: 14
J: TRBJ2-7
DNA: TGTGCCAGGGTCACGGGAGAGGTTTACCACGAGCAGTACTTC
CDR3: CARVTGEVYHEQYF

D: .
size: .
V: TRBV30
length: 15
J: TRBJ2-5
DNA: TGTGCCTGGAGTGCGCAGGGTGGTGTTGGAGAGACCCAGTACTTC
CDR3: CAWSAQGGVGETQYF

D: TRBD2
size: .
V: TRBV7-2
length: 14
J: TRBJ2-3
DNA: TGTGCCAGCAGCTCGGGACTAGTCCCAGATACGCAGTATTTT
CDR3: CASSSGLVPDTQYF

D: .
size: .
V: TRBV5-4
length: 14
J: TRBJ2-2
DNA: TGTGCCAGCAGTTTTGACAGGTCTGGCGGGGAGCTGTTTTTT
CDR3: CASSFDRSGGELFF

D: .
size: .
V: TRBV11-2
length: 19
J: TRBJ1-4
DNA: TGTGCCAGCAGCTTAGATCTGAACAAAGGGGCAGATCCGGATGAAAAACTGTTTTTT
CDR3: CASSLDLNKGADPDEKLFF

D: .
size: .
V: TRBV5-1
length: 14
J: TRBJ2-3
DNA: TGCGCCAGCAGCTCCCGGGAGTCGGGAGATACGCAGTATTTT
CDR3: CASSSRESGDTQYF

D: TRBD1
size: .
V: TRBV6-1
length: 13
J: TRBJ1-6
DNA: TGTGCCAGCACGACAGGGCGGCTTTCACCCCTCCACTTT
CDR3: CASTTGRLSPLHF

D: .
size: few
V: TRBV19
length: 16
J: TRBJ1-5
DNA: TGTGCCAGTAGTATGCTCGGGGGGCGGAACAATCAGCCCCAGCATTTT
CDR3: CASSMLGGRNNQPQHF

D: TRBD1
size: .
V: TRBV30
length: 15
J: TRBJ2-1
DNA: TGTGCCTGGAGTCCCCCCCCGACAGGGGCGAATGAGCAGTTCTTC
CDR3: CAWSPPPTGANEQFF

D: TRBD1
size: .
V: TRBV2
length: 13
J: TRBJ2-7
DNA: TGTGCCAGCAGTACGGGACAGGAGTCGGTACGGGACTTC
CDR3: CASSTGQESVRDF

D: .
size: .
V: TRBV6-7
length: 13
J: TRBJ1-2
DNA: .
CDR3: CASSSSVNYGYTF

D: TRBD1
size: .
V: TRBV6-6
length: 16
J: TRBJ1-5
DNA: TGTGCCAGTGACCCGGACAGGGGGGATAGCAATCAGCCCCAGCATTTT
CDR3: CASDPDRGDSNQPQHF

D: .
size: .
V: TRBV30
length: 13
J: TRBJ2-3
DNA: TGTGCCTGGATTCCTCTTAGCACAGATACGCAGTATTTT
CDR3: CAWIPLSTDTQYF

D: .
size: .
V: TRBV7-9
length: 13
J: TRBJ2-7
DNA: TGTGCCAGCCTCGGCGGTGGTCCTAGGGAGCAGTACTTC
CDR3: CASLGGGPREQYF

D: .
size: .
V: TRBV6-5
length: 15
J: TRBJ1-4
DNA: TGTGCCAGCAGGCCCGTTGGCGAGGCTAATGAAAAACTGTTTTTT
CDR3: CASRPVGEANEKLFF

D: .
size: .
V: TRBV7-9
length: 13
J: TRBJ2-1
DNA: TGTGCCAGCAGCGCGGGGGCACACAATGAGCAGTTCTTC
CDR3: CASSAGAHNEQFF

D: .
size: .
V: TRBV6-5
length: 14
J: TRBJ2-1
DNA: TGTGCCAGCAGTTACGTAGGGGGCTACAATGAGCAGTTCTTC
CDR3: CASSYVGGYNEQFF

D: TRBD1
size: .
V: TRBV19
length: 15
J: TRBJ1-1
DNA: TGTGCCAGTAGTATTCGACAGGGGGGGAACACTGAAGCTTTCTTT
CDR3: CASSIRQGGNTEAFF

D: .
size: .
V: TRBV29-1
length: 13
J: TRBJ2-5
DNA: TGCAGCGTTAAAGGCCGATACCAAGAGACCCAGTACTTC
CDR3: CSVKGRYQETQYF

D: TRBD1
size: .
V: TRBV19
length: 17
J: TRBJ2-2
DNA: TGTGCCAGTACCCTAAGGTTAGGGGGCGAAAGCACCGGGGAGCTGTTTTTT
CDR3: CASTLRLGGESTGELFF

D: TRBD1
size: .
V: TRBV6-1
length: 14
J: TRBJ2-7
DNA: TGTGCCACCTCAGCGACAGGGGTCACCTACGAGCAGTACTTC
CDR3: CATSATGVTYEQYF

D: TRBD1
size: .
V: TRBV29-1
length: 13
J: TRBJ1-2
DNA: TGCAGCGTTGCAGGACAGGGATCCGGTGGCTACACCTTC
CDR3: CSVAGQGSGGYTF

D: TRBD1
size: .
V: TRBV10-1
length: 19
J: TRBJ2-6
DNA: TGCGCCAGCGCCTTAAGGGACAGACCTTCGTACTCTGGGGCCAACGTCCTGACTTTC
CDR3: CASALRDRPSYSGANVLTF

D: .
size: .
V: TRBV28
length: 11
J: TRBJ1-1
DNA: TGTGCCAGCAGTTTATCTTCGGGGGCTTTCTTT
CDR3: CASSLSSGAFF

D: .
size: .
V: TRBV5-6
length: 15
J: TRBJ1-4
DNA: TGTGCCAGCAGCTTGGGAGGGAGCACTAATGAAAAACTGTTTTTT
CDR3: CASSLGGSTNEKLFF

D: TRBD1
size: .
V: TRBV2
length: 13
J: TRBJ2-7
DNA: TGTGCCGGAGAAGGACAGGATTCCAGCGAGCAGTACTTC
CDR3: CAGEGQDSSEQYF

D: .
size: .
V: TRBV29-1
length: 11
J: TRBJ1-1
DNA: TGCAGCGCCAATCCAGGGTTGGAAGCTTTCTTT
CDR3: CSANPGLEAFF

D: .
size: .
V: TRBV30
length: 12
J: TRBJ1-1
DNA: TGTGCCTGGAGTGTAGGAGGACCTGAAGCTTTCTTT
CDR3: CAWSVGGPEAFF

D: TRBD2
size: .
V: TRBV7-2
length: 16
J: TRBJ2-3
DNA: TGTGCCAGCTCCCCAAGGACTAGGACCAGCGGGGGTACGCAGTATTTT
CDR3: CASSPRTRTSGGTQYF